This entry lists 8 T cell receptor beta chains sequenced from one sample in a study of OX40 agonist ivuxolimab in advanced cancers. Profiled with immunoSEQ multiplex PCR; TCRdb holds only in-frame clones, not every one. The profile shows roughly 60,000 clones, about 88% of them singletons. The material was CD4+ or CD8+ T cells sorted from blood, obtained in a trial of the OX40 agonist ivuxolimab. These receptors originate from an adult with an advanced solid tumor such as melanoma, head and neck, liver or kidney cancer.

The gene calls are TRBV7-2 and TRBJ1-5, with D unclear. The CDR3 runs 15 residues. Germline assignment: CDR1 SGHTA and CDR2 FQGNSA. V lost 5 bases, J lost 3 bases, and 14 bases lay in between. The CDR3: CASSLKFDSNQPQHF. CDR3 bases: TGTGCCAGCAGCCTAAAGTTTGATTCCAATCAGCCCCAGCATTTT.

CDR3 in amino acids: CASSLGGKEIQYF. DNA of the CDR3: TGTGCCAGCAGCTTAGGGGGGAAGGAGATTCAGTACTTC. The rearrangement joins TRBV11-3 to TRBJ2-4; D possibly uses TRBD1 or TRBD2 (5 bases each). In germline, CDR1 is SGHNT, CDR2 YENEEA. This CDR3 spans 13 amino acids. V was shortened by 1 base and J by 10 bases, with 11 bases between the two germline ends.

The rearrangement uses TRBV7-7 and TRBJ2-3; D remains ambiguous. CDR1 and CDR2 (germline): SSHAT, FNYEAQ (reference sequence). This CDR3 is 13 amino acids long. The V and J ends lost 5 bases and 3 bases respectively, with 9 bases between them. The CDR3 spells CASSQLRTDTQYF. CDR3 nucleotide sequence: TGTGCCAGCAGCCAACTTCGGACAGATACGCAGTATTTT.

CDR3 region: CASRRGGTDTQYF. As DNA, the CDR3 is TGTGCCAGCAGACGGGGCGGCACAGATACGCAGTATTTT. The V and J genes are TRBV5-4 and TRBJ2-3; D may be TRBD1 or TRBD2 (5 bases each). The CDR3 totals 13 residues. The V gene lost 5 bases and the J gene lost 1 base, with 8 bases spanning the gap. CDR1 is SGHNT and CDR2 is YYREEE in the germline V gene (reference sequence).

The sample holds one count of this clone. The chain has TRBV6-5 and TRBJ2-7; D uncertain. Germline values: CDR1 MNHEY, CDR2 SVGAGI. This CDR3 spans 14 amino acids. V lost 6 bases, J lost 0 bases, and 12 bases lay in between. The DNA for the CDR3 is TGTGCCAGCAGGCCTAGACCGACCTCCTACGAGCAGTACTTC. As protein: CASRPRPTSYEQYF.

The chain couples TRBV6-6 to TRBJ2-1; D is uncertain. V was trimmed by 3 bases and J by 4 bases, leaving 10 bases between them. The germline V gene has CDR1 MNHNY and CDR2 SVGAGI (reference sequence). This CDR3 contains 14 residues. This CDR3 is CASSYEWIYNEQFF. As DNA, the CDR3 is TGTGCCAGCAGTTATGAGTGGATTTACAATGAGCAGTTCTTC.

This chain uses TRBV7-2 with TRBJ1-5; no firm D call. CDR1 is SGHTA and CDR2 is FQGNSA in the germline V gene. V was trimmed by 1 base and J by 2 bases, leaving 12 bases between them. The CDR3 has 16 amino acids. The CDR3 nucleotides read TGTGCCAGCAGCTTAGGTCGGGTTACGGGCAATCAGCCCCAGCATTTT. Its translation is CASSLGRVTGNQPQHF.

This chain connects TRBV19 to TRBJ1-5, with 7 bases aligning to TRBD1. The trim removed 6 bases at V and 7 bases at J, leaving 6 bases unmatched. Per the germline V gene, CDR1 is LNHDA and CDR2 is SQIVND (reference sequence). The CDR3 is 13 residues long. Written as DNA, the CDR3 is TGTGCCAGTAGGGGACAGCTGGGCCAGCCCCAGCATTTT. Encoded protein: CASRGQLGQPQHF.